The sequence of this T cell receptor beta chain was determined in a study of human T cells and chemical hapten exposure. TCRdb recomputed calls from the RACE reads with MiXCR, one row per CDR3 protein. The sample gives more than 100,000 distinct CDR3 sequences, approximately 14% of which show up once; approximately 0.89% is in the top ten. With 1 base removed from V and 4 bases from J, the gap between germline ends came to 6 bases. CDR3 length: 13 residues. Germline V gene data show CDR1 as SGHTS and CDR2 as YDEGEE. Time point: patch test 1, 2 weeks after DPC sensitization. The treatment is: therapeutic diphenylcyclopropenone sensitization with weekly scalp DPC.

The rearrangement uses TRBV5-8 and TRBJ1-5, with D unclear. The receptor's source is a man aged 18 to 29 with alopecia areata. Some clones in this sample may be carry-over from other donors' samples. The starting material was whole blood, obtained in connection with sensitization to the hapten diphenylcyclopropenone (DPC). In DNA, the CDR3 is TGTGCCAGCAGCTTGACGGTAAATCAGCCCCAGCATTTT. Translating it yields CASSLTVNQPQHF.